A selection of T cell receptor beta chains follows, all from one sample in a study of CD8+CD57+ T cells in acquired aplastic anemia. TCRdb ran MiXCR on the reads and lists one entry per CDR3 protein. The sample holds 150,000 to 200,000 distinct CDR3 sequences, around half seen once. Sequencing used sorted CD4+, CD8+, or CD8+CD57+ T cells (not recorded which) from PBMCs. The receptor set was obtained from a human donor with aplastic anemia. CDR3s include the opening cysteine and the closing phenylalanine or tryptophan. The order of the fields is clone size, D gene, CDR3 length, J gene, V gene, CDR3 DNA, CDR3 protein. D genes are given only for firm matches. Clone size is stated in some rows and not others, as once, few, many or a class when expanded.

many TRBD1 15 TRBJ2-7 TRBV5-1 TGCGCCAGCAGCTTGGGCGGGACAGGGTTCTACGAGCAGTACTTC CASSLGGTGFYEQYF
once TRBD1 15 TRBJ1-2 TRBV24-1 TGTGCCACCAGTGATTCCGGGACAGCCATCTATGGCTACACCTTC CATSDSGTAIYGYTF
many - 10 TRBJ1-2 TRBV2 TGTGCCATCCCCTACGATGGCTACACCTTC CAIPYDGYTF
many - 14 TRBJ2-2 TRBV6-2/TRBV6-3 TGTGCCAGCAGTTATCACCGGGGCAGCGGGGAGCTGTTTTTT CASSYHRGSGELFF
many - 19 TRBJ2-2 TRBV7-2 TGTGCCAGCAGCTTAGCTTTTTTAGGGCTAGCCGGGAGCACCGGGGAGCTGTTTTTT CASSLAFLGLAGSTGELFF
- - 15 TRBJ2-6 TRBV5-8 TGTGCCAGCAGCTTGACAGGGCTTGGGGCCAACGTCCTGACTTTC CASSLTGLGANVLTF
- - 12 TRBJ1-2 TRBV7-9 TGTGCCAGCAGCCCGTTGTCCCATGGCTACACCTTC CASSPLSHGYTF
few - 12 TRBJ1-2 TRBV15 TGTGCCACCAGTAACCAGGACTATGGCTACACCTTC CATSNQDYGYTF
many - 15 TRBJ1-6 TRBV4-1 TGCGCCAGCAGGCAGGGGCCGGTCGGTAATTCACCCCTCCACTTT CASRQGPVGNSPLHF
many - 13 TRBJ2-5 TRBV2 TGTGCCAGCAGTAGAGAGATCGCGGAGACCCAGTACTTC CASSREIAETQYF
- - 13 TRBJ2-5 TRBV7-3 TGTGCCAGCAGCGAACAATCACAAGAGACCCAGTACTTC CASSEQSQETQYF
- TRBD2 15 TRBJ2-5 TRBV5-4 TGTGCCAGCAGCATTAGGGTCCAGGGAGGGGAGACCCAGTACTTC CASSIRVQGGETQYF
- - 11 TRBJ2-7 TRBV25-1 TGTGCCAGCAGTTATGGTAACGAGCAGTACTTC CASSYGNEQYF
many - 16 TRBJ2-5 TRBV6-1 TGTGCCAGCACCCTCGTCCTCCACTTGGTACAAGAGACCCAGTACTTC CASTLVLHLVQETQYF
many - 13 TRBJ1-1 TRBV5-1 TGCGCCAGCAGCCCACGGACAGAACTTGAAGCTTTCTTT CASSPRTELEAFF
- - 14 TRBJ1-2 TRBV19 TGTGCCAGTAGTATCGGCCTCGAGTCAGAGGGCTACACCTTC CASSIGLESEGYTF
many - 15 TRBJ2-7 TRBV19 TGTGCCAGTAGTATGACGGCTCAGCCCACCTACGAGCAGTACTTC CASSMTAQPTYEQYF
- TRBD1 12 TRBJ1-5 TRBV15 TGTGCCACAGGAGACAGGGGGCAGCCCCAGCATTTT CATGDRGQPQHF
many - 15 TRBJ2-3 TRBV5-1 TGCGCCAGCAGCCTTGGCGGGGGCCGCACAGATACGCAGTATTTT CASSLGGGRTDTQYF
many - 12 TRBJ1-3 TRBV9 TGTGCCAGCAGCGTAGACGGGGCCACCATATATTTT CASSVDGATIYF
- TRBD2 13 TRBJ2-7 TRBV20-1 TGCAGTGCTAGAGATCGGTCGGGGGGCGAGCAGTACTTC CSARDRSGGEQYF
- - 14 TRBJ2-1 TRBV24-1 TGTGCCACCAGTGATGGGCAAAGATACAATGAGCAGTTCTTC CATSDGQRYNEQFF
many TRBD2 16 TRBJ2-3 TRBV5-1 TGCGCCAGCAGCTTGGGACTAGCGGGCAGCACAGATACGCAGTATTTT CASSLGLAGSTDTQYF
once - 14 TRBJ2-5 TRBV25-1 TGTGCCAGCAGTGAATTCGGGGTCGCGGAGACCCAGTACTTC CASSEFGVAETQYF